This T cell receptor beta chain emerged from a study of cytomegalovirus exposure and HLA in healthy donors. Germline V gene sequence: CDR1 LGHNA, CDR2 YSLEER. The CDR3 loop spans 14 amino acids. The V gene lost 6 bases and the J gene lost 5 bases, with 16 bases spanning the gap. PCR involved 60 Vbeta and 13 Jbeta primers. Some clones are missing from TCRdb's copy, which holds only in-frame ones; the method was immunoSEQ multiplex PCR. The sample shows approximately 52,000 clones, and about 10% sits with its ten largest clones. The rearrangement joins TRBV4-3 to TRBJ2-5, with D perhaps matching TRBD1 (6 bases). This clonotype originated in a man aged 45-65 years in good health and CMV-seropositive. The sequencing input was PBMCs. DNA of the CDR3: TGCGCCAGCAGTTACGGTACAGGGCGGGAGACCCAGTACTTC. Protein: CASSYGTGRETQYF.